This TCR beta chain was captured by sequencing in a study of blood T cell repertoires in COVID-19. Study-level information: The United States, Italy and Spain were the sources of the acute and convalescent COVID-19 samples.

Germline CDR1 SQVTM, CDR2 ANQGSEA. The V and J ends lost 4 bases and 5 bases, in that order; junction bases with no gene match: 14. The CDR3 runs 16 residues. Original methodology: Cell counts per sample came from amplifying reference gene primers. TCRdb's copy holds only in-frame clones and misses some; the assay was immunoSEQ multiplex PCR. Clonal size and the V and J genes are those of that table, whereas D and trimming came from the DNA. The sample yields about 180,000 clones, 83% seen once. The rearrangement joins TRBV29-1 to TRBJ1-2; 9 bases line up with TRBD1. What was sequenced was peripheral blood. The receptor was derived from a human donor in a cohort sampled during active COVID-19. CDR3 nucleotides: TGCAGCGTTGCCACAGGGGGCGGTCCATCTCCATATGGCTACACCTTC. Its protein is CSVATGGGPSPYGYTF.